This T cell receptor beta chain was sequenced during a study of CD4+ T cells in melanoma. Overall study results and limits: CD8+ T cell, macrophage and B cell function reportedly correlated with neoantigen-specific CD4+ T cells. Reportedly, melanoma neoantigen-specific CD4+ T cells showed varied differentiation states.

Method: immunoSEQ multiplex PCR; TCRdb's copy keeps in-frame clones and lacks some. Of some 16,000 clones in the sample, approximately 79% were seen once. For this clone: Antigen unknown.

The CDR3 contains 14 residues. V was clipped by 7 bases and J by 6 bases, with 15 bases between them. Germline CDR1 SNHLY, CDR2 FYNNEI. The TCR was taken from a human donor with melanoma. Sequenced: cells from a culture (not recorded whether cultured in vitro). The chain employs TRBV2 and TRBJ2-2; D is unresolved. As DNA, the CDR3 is TGTGCCAGCAAAAAGACTGACGCTGCCGGGGAGCTGTTTTTT. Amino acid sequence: CASKKTDAAGELFF.